Below are 12 T cell receptor beta chains sequenced from a single sample in a study of T cells after yellow fever vaccination. Via MiXCR, TCRdb re-called the 5' RACE reads, giving one row per CDR3 protein. The top ten clones hold roughly 13% of a sample with some 560,000 distinct CDR3 sequences, approximately 21% of them seen once. The sample here was PBMCs, taken 15 days after the yellow fever booster vaccination. The source of these receptors is a man between 25 and 39 years old who received the YFV17D yellow fever vaccine.

This sequence joins TRBV5-1 and TRBJ2-1, with D unresolved. The CDR3 extends over 15 amino acids. Per the germline V gene, CDR1 is SGHRS and CDR2 is YFSETQ. The ends were cut back, 0 bases at V and 4 bases at J, with 11 bases in the middle. The CDR3 DNA reads as TGCGCCAGCAGCTTGGCTCAGACTTCTTACAATGAGCAGTTCTTC. Its translation is CASSLAQTSYNEQFF.

The chain couples TRBV20-1 to TRBJ1-2; no clear D gene. The CDR3 runs to 8 residues. Germline CDR1 DFQATT, CDR2 SNEGSKA (reference sequence). The V gene lost 7 bases and the J gene lost 7 bases, with 4 bases spanning the gap. CDR3 sequence reads: CSVGGYTF. CDR3 DNA sequence: TGCAGTGTGGGTGGCTACACCTTC.

The V gene is TRBV9, the J gene TRBJ1-1; D is perhaps TRBD1 (6 bases). The V end lost 3 bases, the J end lost 1 base, and 10 bases lay between the germline ends. Germline V lookup: CDR1 SGDLS, CDR2 YYNGEE. The CDR3 is made up of 14 amino acids. CDR3 protein: CASSAVGGNTEAFF. CDR3 DNA: TGTGCCAGCAGCGCTGTAGGGGGGAACACTGAAGCTTTCTTT.

Only a few counts were recorded for this clonotype. This chain's CDR3 is CASRWDSLGGEQFF. The CDR3 DNA sequence: TGTGCCAGCAGGTGGGACAGCCTCGGAGGGGAGCAGTTCTTC. The chain links TRBV6-2 or TRBV6-3 to TRBJ2-1; D possibly corresponds to TRBD1 (7 bases). The CDR3 totals 14 residues. From germline, CDR1 is MNHEY and CDR2 SVGEGT. Trimming removed 6 bases at V and 10 bases at J, with 19 bases between.

The gene calls are TRBV6-1 and TRBJ2-7; 11 positions agree with TRBD2. In germline, CDR1 is MNHNS, CDR2 SASEGT. The CDR3 has 15 amino acids. CDR3 bases: TGTGCCAGCAGCCCTGGGGGGACTAGCGGCTCAGCATATTGGGTC. This translates into CASSPGGTSGSAYWV.

The chain joins TRBV7-2 to TRBJ2-7; D not certain. The CDR3 runs 14 residues. Trimming left V 1 base short and J 1 base short, with 8 bases between. Germline CDR1 reads SGHTA; CDR2 reads FQGNSA. The CDR3 spells CASSLEMGSYEQYF. The CDR3 region has the DNA TGTGCCAGCAGCTTAGAGATGGGGTCCTACGAGCAGTACTTC.

The rearrangement uses TRBV29-1 and TRBJ2-3; D not resolved. CDR1 and CDR2 (germline): SQVTM, ANQGSEA. Trimming removed 7 bases at V and 0 bases at J, with 38 bases between. The CDR3 totals 22 residues. The CDR3 protein is CSGTPTSLGHTLRLKSTDTQYF. CDR3 bases: TGCAGCGGGACCCCTACATCCTTAGGCCACACGCTAAGGCTAAAAAGCACAGATACGCAGTATTTT.

This chain links TRBV5-5 with TRBJ2-5, with D unclear. This CDR3 is built from 13 residues. Germline V gives CDR1 SGHKS, CDR2 YYEKEE (reference sequence). V shed 7 bases and J shed 1 base, with 11 bases lying between them. CDR3 amino acids: CASHGRTQETQYF. DNA for the CDR3: TGTGCCAGCCATGGACGGACCCAAGAGACCCAGTACTTC.

This clonotype turned up a few times. This chain links TRBV14 with TRBJ1-2; TRBD1 might be the D (6 bases). Trimming removed 3 bases from V and 3 bases from J, with 14 bases in between. The CDR3 is 15 residues long. CDR1 and CDR2 (germline): SGHDN, FVKESK. The CDR3 sequence is CASSHSGGEDYGYTF. In nucleotides, the CDR3 is TGTGCCAGCAGCCATTCCGGGGGCGAAGACTATGGCTACACCTTC.

The V call is TRBV19, the J call TRBJ1-1; D gene uncertain. Germline V gene sequence: CDR1 LNHDA, CDR2 SQIVND (reference sequence). This CDR3 spans 15 amino acids. The V end lost 5 bases, the J end lost 6 bases, and 19 bases lay between the germline ends. Here the CDR3 DNA reads TGTGCCAGTAGTTCCCCCATTACCAGTACACCTGAAGCTTTCTTT. Protein product: CASSSPITSTPEAFF.

The chain employs TRBV6-6 and TRBJ2-7; a weak D match, TRBD1 (6 bases). With 5 bases removed from V and 6 bases from J, the gap between germline ends came to 14 bases. CDR1 and CDR2 from the germline V gene are MNHNY and SVGAGI (reference sequence). The CDR3 is 13 residues long. Here the CDR3 reads CASSKGQPLEQYF. Written as DNA, the CDR3 is TGTGCCAGCAGTAAGGGACAACCGCTCGAGCAGTACTTC.

There are a few counts of this clonotype. The chain carries TRBV7-8 and TRBJ2-5; 8 positions match TRBD2. Germline CDR1 SGHVS, CDR2 FQNEAQ. V trimming: 5 bases; J trimming: 5 bases; junction bases outside the gene matches: 10. This CDR3 is 15 amino acids long. The CDR3 reads CASSRGASGSETQYF. The CDR3 DNA reads as TGTGCCAGCAGCCGAGGGGCTAGCGGGTCGGAGACCCAGTACTTC. The variable domain in full, with the rest retrieved from reference TRBV7-8 and TRBJ2-5, is GAGVSQSPRYKVAKRGQDVALRCDPISGHVSLFWYQQALGQGPEFLTYFQNEAQLDKSGLPSDRFFAERPEGSVSTLKIQRTQQEDSAVYLCASSRGASGSETQYFGPGTRLLVL.